The 16 T cell receptor beta chains below were found in one sample sequenced in a study of Ad26.COV2.S vaccination and SARS-CoV-2 variants. The treatment was: roughly 18 received Ad26.COV2.S at low or high dose, single or two shots; 5 received placebo; per-sample allocation not given. Collection of samples fell on day 63 after the first vaccine or placebo injection. Clones were read by immunoSEQ multiplex PCR, and TCRdb kept only the in-frame ones, dropping some. The table lists about 350,000 clones, about 88% of them singletons. Sequenced here: peripheral blood, sampled in a trial of Ad26.COV2.S vaccine versus placebo. The source of these receptors is a person aged 18-60 years who received the Ad26.COV2.S COVID-19 vaccine or a placebo.

This chain connects TRBV7-9 to TRBJ1-3, with D unresolved. V shed 5 bases and J shed 4 bases, with 15 bases lying between them. The CDR3 contains 15 residues. Germline CDR1 and CDR2: SEHNR and FQNEAQ (reference sequence). The CDR3 is CASSPDRRPGNTIYF. The CDR3 DNA sequence: TGTGCCAGCAGCCCCGACCGGCGTCCCGGAAACACCATATATTTT. Drawing the rest from reference TRBV7-9 and TRBJ1-3, the complete variable domain is DTGVSQNPRHKITKRGQNVTFRCDPISEHNRLYWYRQTLGQGPEFLTYFQNEAQLEKSRLLSDRFSAERPKGSFSTLEIQRTEQGDSAMYLCASSPDRRPGNTIYFGEGSWLTVV.

The V gene is TRBV2, the J gene TRBJ2-2; 8 nucleotides line up with TRBD1. The junction had 9 bases not matched to a gene; V was cut back by 8 bases and J by 1 base. Germline V lookup: CDR1 SNHLY, CDR2 FYNNEI. The CDR3 spans 16 residues. The chain's CDR3 is CASELRTGQNTGELFF. CDR3 nucleotides: TGTGCCAGCGAGTTGCGGACAGGGCAGAACACCGGGGAGCTGTTTTTT. The variable domain in full, completed from reference TRBV2 and TRBJ2-2, reads EPEVTQTPSHQVTQMGQEVILRCVPISNHLYFYWYRQILGQKVEFLVSFYNNEISEKSEIFDDQFSVERPDGSNFTLKIRSTKLEDSAMYFCASELRTGQNTGELFFGEGSRLTVL.

The chain joins TRBV15 to TRBJ2-3; TRBD2 might be the D (6 bases). This CDR3 has 14 residues. Between the trimmed V and J ends, which lost 9 bases and 4 bases, there was a span of 17 bases. Germline CDR1 is LNHNV and CDR2 is YYDKDF (reference sequence). CDR3 residues: CATEGPRLADTQYF. The CDR3 DNA sequence: TGTGCCACGGAGGGACCACGCCTGGCAGATACGCAGTATTTT.

This chain joins TRBV6-2 or TRBV6-3 and TRBJ1-1; D is ambiguous. V lost 2 bases and J lost 6, with 10 bases in between. Per the germline V gene, CDR1 is MNHEY and CDR2 is SVGEGT. The CDR3 contains 13 residues. CDR3 bases: TGTGCCAGCAGTTACCCGACGGGATCTGAAGCTTTCTTT. Translated: CASSYPTGSEAFF.

The CDR3 here is CAWSRGFGLLNTEAFF. The CDR3 region has the DNA TGTGCCTGGAGTCGGGGGTTTGGACTCCTGAACACTGAAGCTTTCTTT. This sequence joins TRBV30 and TRBJ1-1, with D possibly matching TRBD1 (5 bases). Trimming took 2 bases from V and 0 from J, leaving 16 bases between them. The CDR3 is 16 amino acids. The germline V gene has CDR1 GTSNPN and CDR2 SVGIG (reference sequence).

This chain uses TRBV9 with TRBJ2-3; 11 bases agree with TRBD1. The CDR3 is 17 residues long. Germline V gene data show CDR1 as SGDLS and CDR2 as YYNGEE. After removal of 2 bases from V and 1 base from J, the junction contained 6 bases not matched to a gene. The CDR3 DNA reads TGTGCCAGCAGCGTCTCCAAGGGACAGGGGGGCACAGATACGCAGTATTTT. Its protein is CASSVSKGQGGTDTQYF.

V usage is TRBV7-3 and J usage is TRBJ1-1, with unresolved D. CDR3 size: 13 residues. Germline V gives CDR1 SGHTA, CDR2 FQGTGA. V shed 0 bases and J shed 6 bases, with 8 bases lying between them. CDR3 residues: CASSLTGSAEAFF. The DNA for the CDR3 is TGTGCCAGCAGCTTAACGGGGTCGGCTGAAGCTTTCTTT.

The V and J genes are TRBV19 and TRBJ2-7, with D perhaps being TRBD1 or TRBD2 (6 bases each). The CDR3 consists of 21 residues. The germline V and J ends were trimmed by 3 bases and 0 bases, with 30 bases remaining between them. Germline V gene lookup returns CDR1 LNHDA and CDR2 SQIVND (reference sequence). The CDR3 loop reads CASSIFGGQTRSELSSYEQYF. CDR3 bases: TGTGCCAGTAGTATTTTCGGGGGCCAAACAAGATCAGAGCTAAGCTCCTACGAGCAGTACTTC.

The V and J genes are TRBV5-1 and TRBJ2-1; D gene unclear. Germline CDR1 is SGHRS and CDR2 is YFSETQ. The CDR3 consists of 15 residues. The germline V and J ends were trimmed by 0 bases and 0 bases, with 7 bases remaining between them. The CDR3 here is CASSLVGNSYNEQFF. The DNA of the CDR3 is TGCGCCAGCAGCTTGGTGGGCAACTCCTACAATGAGCAGTTCTTC.

The chain employs TRBV4-1 and TRBJ1-4; TRBD1 is a possible D gene (5 bases). The CDR3 sequence is 14 residues long. V was shortened by 7 bases and J by 8 bases, with 17 bases between the two germline ends. Germline CDR1 is MGHRA and CDR2 is YSYEKL. The CDR3 bases are TGCGCCAGCAACAACCCCCCGCGGGACGAAAAACTGTTTTTT. It translates to CASNNPPRDEKLFF.

The V and J genes are TRBV11-2 and TRBJ2-7, with D tentatively TRBD2 (5 bases). The CDR3 consists of 14 residues. Deletions cut 0 bases from V and 6 bases from J, with 12 bases between. Germline CDR1 SGHAT, CDR2 FQNNGV. The CDR3 reads CASSLDRLAGEQYF. The CDR3, as DNA: TGTGCCAGCAGCTTAGATCGCCTAGCAGGCGAGCAGTACTTC.

The chain is built from TRBV6-5 and TRBJ2-7; 8 nucleotides align to TRBD2. CDR3 size: 13 residues. V was pared by 9 bases and J by 0 bases, with 4 bases of the junction left unmatched. Germline CDR1 MNHEY, CDR2 SVGAGI. As DNA, the CDR3 is TGTGCCAGTTCTACTAGCGGCTCCTACGAGCAGTACTTC. This sequence encodes CASSTSGSYEQYF.

The V gene is TRBV27, the J gene TRBJ1-1; no clear D gene. The CDR3 totals 13 residues. Germline V gene data show CDR1 as MNHEY and CDR2 as SMNVEV (reference sequence). V was cut by 3 bases and J by 1 base, with 6 bases left in between. The CDR3 DNA is TGTGCCAGCAGTTTGCAAACGAACACTGAAGCTTTCTTT. Translated, it gives CASSLQTNTEAFF.

The chain carries TRBV4-1 and TRBJ2-7, with 10 bases identical to TRBD2. This CDR3 is 18 amino acids long. With V trimmed by 3 bases and J by 0 bases, 11 bases remained unmatched. The germline V gene has CDR1 MGHRA and CDR2 YSYEKL. In DNA form, the CDR3 reads TGCGCCAGCAGCCAGGAGGCTAGCGGGGGCTCCATCTCCTACGAGCAGTACTTC. This codes for CASSQEASGGSISYEQYF.

This clone occurred a few times. This chain joins TRBV4-3 and TRBJ2-7; D call uncertain. This CDR3 region has 13 residues. Germline values: CDR1 LGHNA, CDR2 YSLEER. V was trimmed by 1 base and J by 4 bases, leaving 8 bases between them. CDR3 loop: CASSQARAYEQYF. DNA for the CDR3: TGCGCCAGCAGCCAAGCCCGGGCTTACGAGCAGTACTTC.

The chain employs TRBV30 and TRBJ1-6; D remains ambiguous. Germline assignment: CDR1 GTSNPN and CDR2 SVGIG (reference sequence). This CDR3 has 13 amino acids. Deletions cut 0 bases from V and 9 bases from J, with 9 bases between. The CDR3 is CAWSVGYGSPLHF. The CDR3 DNA follows: TGTGCCTGGAGTGTAGGTTATGGTTCACCCCTCCACTTT. Together with reference TRBV30 and TRBJ1-6, the CDR3 gives the full variable domain: SQTIHQWPATLVQPVGSPLSLECTVEGTSNPNLYWYRQAAGRGLQLLFYSVGIGQISSEVPQNLSASRPQDRQFILSSKKLLLSDSGFYLCAWSVGYGSPLHFGNGTRLTVT.